These T cell receptor beta chains were read from a single sample in a study of CD8+ T cells in alopecia areata. Assay used: immunoSEQ multiplex PCR; TCRdb lists only in-frame clones, some missing. Of some 11,000 clones in the sample, around 59% were seen once. Sequenced material: skin, taken at week 0. The receptors stem from a human donor with alopecia areata. CDR3s include the opening cysteine and the closing phenylalanine or tryptophan. Each record gives: CDR3 DNA, CDR3 protein, D gene, J gene, V gene, clone size. The D gene is left open where the match is weak. The listing skips clone size in some rows; elsewhere it reads once, few, many or a size class.

DNA: TGTGCCAGCAGCGTTAGATGGCTAGCGGGAGCATATGAGCAGTTCTTC
CDR3: CASSVRWLAGAYEQFF
D: TRBD2
J: TRBJ2-1
V: TRBV7-2
size: few

DNA: TGTGCCAGCTCACCAAGGCTCCAGTACCAAGAGACCCAGTACTTC
CDR3: CASSPRLQYQETQYF
D: .
J: TRBJ2-5
V: TRBV18
size: .

DNA: TGTGCCAGCAGTGCAACGACCCTTAGTATAGAAGCTTTCTTT
CDR3: CASSATTLSIEAFF
D: .
J: TRBJ1-1
V: TRBV25-1
size: .

DNA: TGTGCCAGCAGTGATCGCCTCGGGGGATATGGCTACACCTTC
CDR3: CASSDRLGGYGYTF
D: .
J: TRBJ1-2
V: TRBV2
size: .

DNA: TGTGCCAGCAGCGAGACAGGGATGAACACCGGGGAGCTGTTTTTT
CDR3: CASSETGMNTGELFF
D: TRBD1
J: TRBJ2-2
V: TRBV2
size: .

DNA: TGTGCCAGTAGTATTAATGCGGCAGCTTATGGCTACACCTTC
CDR3: CASSINAAAYGYTF
D: .
J: TRBJ1-2
V: TRBV19
size: .

DNA: TGTGCCAGCTCACCGTCACAGGGTACCGGGGAGCTGTTTTTT
CDR3: CASSPSQGTGELFF
D: .
J: TRBJ2-2
V: TRBV18
size: .

DNA: TGTGCCAGTGCACCCTCAGGGCCCGAGATGAACACTGAAGCTTTCTTT
CDR3: CASAPSGPEMNTEAFF
D: .
J: TRBJ1-1
V: TRBV19
size: .

DNA: TGTGCCAGCACGGAGCGTTGGGGGAATGAGCAGTTCTTC
CDR3: CASTERWGNEQFF
D: .
J: TRBJ2-1
V: TRBV6-5
size: .

DNA: TGTGCCAGTAGCTCCATGGGACAGAGAGGATACTTC
CDR3: CASSSMGQRGYF
D: TRBD1
J: TRBJ1-2
V: TRBV19
size: few

DNA: TGTGCCAGCGGGCGGACTGGCACGGGGGAGCAGTACTTC
CDR3: CASGRTGTGEQYF
D: .
J: TRBJ2-7
V: TRBV6-5
size: .

DNA: TGTGCCAGCACTGAAAGGGAGTTCACACAAGAGACCCAGTACTTC
CDR3: CASTEREFTQETQYF
D: .
J: TRBJ2-5
V: TRBV2
size: .

DNA: TGTGCCAGCAGTTTAGGGACAGGGGAAAGGCAGTACTTC
CDR3: CASSLGTGERQYF
D: TRBD1
J: TRBJ2-5
V: TRBV27
size: .

DNA: TGTGCCAGCAGTGAAGGTCGGGTTACCGGGGAGCTGTTTTTT
CDR3: CASSEGRVTGELFF
D: .
J: TRBJ2-2
V: TRBV2
size: once